The 20 T cell receptor beta chains listed next were all sequenced from one sample in a study of regulatory T cells in long-lasting Graves disease. Relying on iRepertoire HTBI primers and Arm-PCR of CDR3 regions, the team built TCR beta libraries. TCRdb fed the multiplex PCR reads into MiXCR, producing one record per CDR3 protein. The sample lists some 560,000 distinct CDR3 sequences, about 16% occurring once. Described time point: newly diagnosed GD, antithyroid drugs for less than 3 months. PBMC RNA was the source of the TCR library. In addition, the sample was reused for a study of T cells in Graves' hyperthyroidism and ophthalmopathy.

The material was peripheral blood mononuclear cells (PBMCs), obtained at new diagnosis, from a patient treated with antithyroid drugs. The receptors derive from a middle-aged woman with Graves disease.

The table lists this clonotype with many counts. The chain couples TRBV3-1 to TRBJ1-1; D ambiguous. The ends were cut back, 0 bases at V and 5 bases at J, with 16 bases in the middle. Per germline, CDR1 LGHDT and CDR2 YNNKEL (reference sequence). CDR3 length: 16 residues. The CDR3 loop reads CASSQDYGQDGTEAFF. CDR3 DNA: TGTGCCAGCAGCCAAGATTACGGCCAGGATGGAACTGAAGCTTTCTTT.

The V and J genes are TRBV3-1 and TRBJ2-1, with unresolved D. V was cut by 2 bases and J by 8 bases, with 4 bases left in between. This CDR3 comprises 11 residues. Per the germline V gene, CDR1 is LGHDT and CDR2 is YNNKEL (reference sequence). The CDR3 DNA reads TGTGCCAGCAGCCAATCCCATGAGCAGTTCTTC. Translating it yields CASSQSHEQFF.

This clonotype came up once. The chain recombines TRBV5-1 with TRBJ2-5, with 14 bases lining up with TRBD2. Germline V CDR1 and CDR2: SGHRS, YFSETQ. The CDR3 is made up of 17 amino acids. Trimming removed 3 bases from V and 3 bases from J; junction bases left unmatched: 7. CDR3 loop: CASSSGLAGGLKETQYF. CDR3 nucleotides: TGCGCCAGCAGCTCAGGACTAGCGGGGGGACTGAAAGAGACCCAGTACTTC.

This clonotype was recorded a few times. The chain recombines TRBV10-3 with TRBJ2-2, with 10 nucleotides matching TRBD1. Germline lookup yields CDR1 ENHRY and CDR2 SYGVKD. The V and J ends lost 11 bases and 4 bases, in that order; junction bases with no gene match: 4. The CDR3 is made up of 13 amino acids. The CDR3 nucleotides read TGTGCCGCAGGACAGGGGGGCACCGGGGAGCTGTTTTTT. The encoded protein is CAAGQGGTGELFF.

This clonotype has more than one count but fewer than ten. This chain connects TRBV20-1 to TRBJ2-1, with 7 bases that match TRBD2. The V gene's germline CDR1 is DFQATT and CDR2 SNEGSKA (reference sequence). Unmatched junction bases numbered 8, after V lost 4 bases and J lost 5 bases. This CDR3 is 14 amino acids long. CDR3 residues: CSATAGLTHNEQFF. CDR3 bases: TGCAGTGCTACGGCGGGACTAACCCACAATGAGCAGTTCTTC.

The chain has TRBV30 and TRBJ1-1; no clear D gene. This CDR3 region has 13 residues. Germline-derived CDR1 and CDR2 are GTSNPN and SVGIG (reference sequence). Between the trimmed V and J ends, which lost 0 bases and 8 bases, there was a span of 13 bases. Written as DNA, the CDR3 is TGTGCCTGGAGTGTCGTGCTGTTGGACGAAGCTTTCTTT. It specifies CAWSVVLLDEAFF. Full variable domain (outside the CDR3, taken from reference TRBV30 and TRBJ1-1): SQTIHQWPATLVQPVGSPLSLECTVEGTSNPNLYWYRQAAGRGLQLLFYSVGIGQISSEVPQNLSASRPQDRQFILSSKKLLLSDSGFYLCAWSVVLLDEAFFGQGTRLTVV.

This clonotype occurred many times. The chain carries TRBV19 and TRBJ1-2, with D perhaps TRBD1 (6 bases). CDR3 length: 14 residues. The V end was cut by 7 bases, the J end by 5 bases, with 17 bases between. Germline-derived CDR1 and CDR2 are LNHDA and SQIVND (reference sequence). The CDR3 reads CASTALGAEYGYTF. In DNA, the CDR3 is TGTGCCAGTACCGCCCTGGGGGCAGAGTATGGCTACACCTTC.

This clonotype was seen a handful of times. The rearrangement uses TRBV3-1 and TRBJ1-3, with unresolved D. V lost 0 bases to trimming and J lost 4 bases, with 10 bases between them. The CDR3 is 15 residues long. Looked up from germline, CDR1 is LGHDT and CDR2 is YNNKEL (reference sequence). In nucleotides, the CDR3 is TGTGCCAGCAGCCAAGAAACTCGGAGAGGAAACACCATATATTTT. Translating it yields CASSQETRRGNTIYF.

In its sample, this clonotype was seen many times. V and J are TRBV18 and TRBJ2-7; 11 bases are shared with TRBD1. Germline CDR1 reads KGHSH; CDR2 reads LQKENI. J gave up 3 bases and V 5 bases, and 6 bases lay outside the gene matches. The CDR3 is 15 residues long. CDR3 sequence (DNA): TGTGCCAGCTCATCGGGACAGGGGGAGCTCTACGAGCAGTACTTC. Its translation: CASSSGQGELYEQYF.

The chain combines TRBV12-3 or TRBV12-4 with TRBJ2-7, with 7 bases identical to TRBD1. The V gene end was trimmed by 7 bases and the J gene end by 4 bases; junction bases not matched to a gene: 13. The CDR3 has 15 residues. The CDR3 loop is CASKKQGRGPYEQYF. DNA for the CDR3: TGTGCCAGCAAAAAACAGGGGAGAGGGCCATACGAGCAGTACTTC.

This chain connects TRBV5-1 to TRBJ2-7; D gene uncertain. Germline V lookup: CDR1 SGHRS, CDR2 YFSETQ. The CDR3 has 15 amino acids. Trimming took off 4 bases at V and 2 bases at J, with 16 bases between the two ends. This chain's CDR3 is CASSPQSVQTYEQYF. The DNA of the CDR3 is TGCGCCAGCAGCCCTCAGTCGGTCCAGACCTACGAGCAGTACTTC.

There are many counts of this clonotype. The rearrangement links TRBV6-1 to TRBJ1-1; no reliable D call. CDR3 length: 12 residues. V was clipped by 6 bases and J by 2 bases, with 7 bases between them. The germline V gene encodes CDR1 MNHNS and CDR2 SASEGT. This chain's CDR3 is CASRRVNTEAFF. Written as DNA, the CDR3 is TGTGCCAGCAGACGGGTTAACACTGAAGCTTTCTTT.

This clonotype was detected ten times or more. V is TRBV6-1 and J is TRBJ2-2; no clear D gene. CDR1 and CDR2 (germline): MNHNS, SASEGT. V was shortened by 6 bases and J by 2 bases, with 10 bases between the two germline ends. The CDR3 loop spans 14 amino acids. CDR3 DNA: TGTGCCAGCAGGGTGGTGCTTAACACCGGGGAGCTGTTTTTT. Its translation: CASRVVLNTGELFF.

In regard to this clonotype: A much larger clone is a single base away; this may be a read error. V and J are TRBV11-2 and TRBJ1-2, with D perhaps matching TRBD1 (6 bases). Trimming removed 4 bases at V and 3 bases at J, with 18 bases between. Germline-derived CDR1 and CDR2 are SGHAT and FQNNGV. The CDR3 is 16 residues long. The DNA for the CDR3 is TGTGCCAGCAGCTCCCGTTGGGGGGGCTATTACTATGGCTACACCTTC. Protein product: CASSSRWGGYYYGYTF.

The table lists this clonotype with many counts. The CDR3 sequence is CASRLLTGKEQPQHF. For the CDR3, the DNA is TGTGCCAGCAGGCTCCTGACAGGGAAAGAACAGCCCCAGCATTTT. The rearrangement joins TRBV2 to TRBJ1-5; 7 bases line up with TRBD1. The CDR3 has 15 amino acids. J lost 7 bases, V lost 6 bases, and 12 bases had no gene match. In germline, CDR1 is SNHLY, CDR2 FYNNEI.

In its sample, this clonotype was seen a few times. The J gene is TRBJ2-1, the V gene TRBV9; TRBD2 aligns across 13 bases. Germline-derived CDR1 and CDR2 are SGDLS and YYNGEE. J gave up 4 bases and V 0 bases, and 4 bases lay outside the gene matches. The CDR3 is 17 amino acids. CDR3 sequence: CASSVELAGGRYNEQFF. Written as DNA, the CDR3 is TGTGCCAGCAGCGTAGAACTAGCGGGGGGGCGGTACAATGAGCAGTTCTTC.

About this clonotype itself: Germline is not matched at one junction end, which may reflect a read error. The chain employs TRBV7-8 and TRBJ2-2, with 12 positions matching TRBD2. Germline-derived CDR1 and CDR2 are SGHVS and FQNEAQ. The CDR3 is 18 amino acids. The CDR3 here is CASSVATSGGVTTGELFF. The CDR3 bases are TGTGCCAGCAGCGTAGCGACTAGCGGGGGTGTGACCACCGGGGAGCTGTTTTTT.

This clonotype came up many times. The chain is built from TRBV4-1 and TRBJ2-5, with D perhaps TRBD1 (6 bases). Per germline, CDR1 MGHRA and CDR2 YSYEKL. Trimming left V 1 base short and J 3 bases short, with 9 bases between. The CDR3 spans 14 residues. The DNA for the CDR3 is TGCGCCAGCAGCCAAGTAGCAGGGGAAGAGACCCAGTACTTC. Its translation is CASSQVAGEETQYF.

This clonotype has ten or more counts. The genes are TRBV20-1 and TRBJ1-1; D not resolved. The CDR3 is 13 amino acids. Germline V gives CDR1 DFQATT, CDR2 SNEGSKA (reference sequence). Trimming took off 6 bases at V and 4 bases at J, with 15 bases between the two ends. CDR3 sequence: CSASALASTEAFF. CDR3 bases: TGCAGTGCCTCTGCCCTGGCGAGCACTGAAGCTTTCTTT.

This clonotype was seen ten or more times. The chain carries TRBV3-1 and TRBJ1-2, with 11 bases lining up with TRBD1. V lost 5 bases to trimming and J lost 4 bases; unmatched junction nucleotides: 6. The CDR3 totals 15 residues. Germline V gives CDR1 LGHDT, CDR2 YNNKEL (reference sequence). As DNA, the CDR3 is TGTGCCAGCAGCGCTTGGGACAGGGGGATCTATGGCTACACCTTC. Translated, it gives CASSAWDRGIYGYTF.